This TCR beta chain appears in the sequencing data of a study of PD-1 blockade in mismatch repair-deficient tumors. TCRdb's table, derived via immunoSEQ multiplex PCR, lists solely in-frame clones and lacks some. The repertoire consists of several thousand clones, with roughly 87% occurring once and the leading ten covering approximately 14%. This clone showed up just once. Its antigen remains unknown. The time point here: 10-day in vitro stimulation with candidate mutation-associated neoantigen peptide 1. TCR sequencing covered a few patients who responded to pembrolizumab. An approximately nine-day in vitro culture was run per each of several reactive peptides. This CDR3 comprises 15 residues. Germline V lookup: CDR1 MDHEN, CDR2 SYDVKM. Trimming at V came to 1 base and at J to 3 bases, leaving 4 bases not matched to a gene.

This TCR came from an adult with mismatch repair-deficient cancer. The sample in question was cells cultured in vitro, obtained from a patient treated with pembrolizumab. V usage is TRBV28 and J usage is TRBJ2-7; 9 bases are shared with TRBD1. The CDR3 nucleotides read TGTGCCAGCAGTTTATACGGGACAGGGAACTACGAGCAGTACTTC. Translated: CASSLYGTGNYEQYF. The full variable domain, in which reference TRBV28 and TRBJ2-7 provide the parts outside the CDR3, is DVKVTQSSRYLVKRTGEKVFLECVQDMDHENMFWYRQDPGLGLRLIYFSYDVKMKEKGDIPEGYSVSREKKERFSLILESASTNQTSMYLCASSLYGTGNYEQYFGPGTRLTVT.